The 24 T cell receptor beta chains in this list originate from one sample, sequenced in a study of OX40 agonist ivuxolimab in advanced cancers. Assay: immunoSEQ multiplex PCR; the TCRdb copy retains only in-frame clones and omits some. Of some 34,000 clones listed, 84% are singletons. This specimen was CD4+ or CD8+ T cells sorted from blood, taken in a trial of the OX40 agonist ivuxolimab. Receptor source: an adult with an advanced solid tumor such as melanoma, head and neck, liver or kidney cancer.

V and J are TRBV18 and TRBJ2-4, with no clear D. V lost 0 bases and J lost 0, with 21 bases in between. The germline V gene has CDR1 KGHSH and CDR2 LQKENI. CDR3 size: 20 residues. The CDR3 here is CASSPPGGSGYLIAKNIQYF. CDR3 nucleotide sequence: TGTGCCAGCTCACCACCGGGTGGGTCAGGATATCTCATAGCCAAAAACATTCAGTACTTC.

The V call is TRBV6-1, the J call TRBJ1-3; weak D call: TRBD1 (6 bases). Germline values: CDR1 MNHNS, CDR2 SASEGT. The CDR3 runs 17 residues. Trimming shortened V by 3 bases and J by 0 bases, and 15 bases separated the two germline ends. CDR3 protein: CASSDLPGHLSGNTIYF. The CDR3 DNA sequence: TGTGCCAGCAGTGATCTGCCGGGACACCTCTCTGGAAACACCATATATTTT.

CDR3 in DNA: TGTGCCAGCAGTTACAGGGGGCGGACCTACAATGAGCAGTTCTTC. It codes for CASSYRGRTYNEQFF. This chain uses TRBV2 with TRBJ2-1; TRBD1 agrees at 9 bases. The CDR3 has 15 residues. Trimming cost V 5 bases and J 2 bases; bases outside gene matches: 4. Germline CDR1 and CDR2: SNHLY and FYNNEI.

The V gene is TRBV27, the J gene TRBJ2-7; 8 bases align to TRBD1. The CDR3 spans 15 residues. V lost 2 bases, J lost 2 bases, and 5 bases stayed unmatched. Germline CDR1 MNHEY, CDR2 SMNVEV (reference sequence). The CDR3 loop reads CASSLKGQVAYEQYF. In DNA form, the CDR3 reads TGTGCCAGCAGTTTAAAGGGACAGGTTGCCTACGAGCAGTACTTC.

The chain uses TRBV7-9 and TRBJ2-5; TRBD1 matches at 8 bases. The CDR3 has 15 amino acids. From germline, CDR1 is SEHNR and CDR2 FQNEAQ (reference sequence). The V gene end was trimmed by 5 bases and the J gene end by 5 bases; junction bases not matched to a gene: 10. For the CDR3, the DNA is TGTGCCAGCAGCCCCCGGACAGGGAAGGTGGAGACCCAGTACTTC. Encoded protein: CASSPRTGKVETQYF.

The gene calls are TRBV5-1 and TRBJ1-1, with TRBD1 identical over 9 bases. V lost 5 bases to trimming and J lost 7 bases; unmatched junction nucleotides: 6. The CDR3 spans 13 residues. The germline V gene encodes CDR1 SGHRS and CDR2 YFSETQ. The CDR3 region has the DNA TGCGCCAGCAGGGGGACAGGGTACGGTGAAGCTTTCTTT. Protein: CASRGTGYGEAFF.

V gene TRBV27 combines with J gene TRBJ1-4, with TRBD1 matching over 7 bases. CDR1 and CDR2 (germline): MNHEY, SMNVEV (reference sequence). The CDR3 length is 15 residues. V was clipped by 5 bases and J by 8 bases; unmatched bases: 11. CDR3 DNA: TGTGCCAGCAGTCCGCGACAGGGTCAATGGGAAAAACTGTTTTTT. Amino acid sequence: CASSPRQGQWEKLFF.

In this sample, this clone turned up a few times. V usage is TRBV7-9 and J usage is TRBJ2-1; TRBD1 agrees at 10 bases. CDR1 SEHNR and CDR2 FQNEAQ come from the germline V gene (reference sequence). The V segment lost 5 bases and the J segment 4 bases; nucleotides outside the gene matches: 11. This CDR3 is 17 amino acids long. In nucleotides, the CDR3 is TGTGCCAGCAGCGCGCTTCCGGGACAGGGGTTATACAATGAGCAGTTCTTC. As protein: CASSALPGQGLYNEQFF.

DNA for the CDR3: TGTGCCACCAGCAGAGGAACTGCAACTAATGAAAAACTGTTTTTT. It is translated as CATSRGTATNEKLFF. This chain uses TRBV15 with TRBJ1-4; D unresolved. The CDR3 loop spans 15 amino acids. V dropped 1 base and J dropped 0 bases, with 6 bases sitting between them. CDR1 is LNHNV and CDR2 is YYDKDF in the germline V gene (reference sequence).

The chain uses TRBV30 and TRBJ1-2; D unclear. The V end was cut by 6 bases, the J end by 5 bases, with 16 bases between. The CDR3 is 13 amino acids. The germline CDR1 and CDR2 sequences are GTSNPN and SVGIG (reference sequence). The DNA for the CDR3 is TGTGCCTGTTCCCCCGGGGTGGGATATGGCTACACCTTC. Its protein is CACSPGVGYGYTF.

The chain uses TRBV7-9 and TRBJ2-7; D is possibly TRBD1 (6 bases). The germline CDR1 and CDR2 sequences are SEHNR and FQNEAQ (reference sequence). The V gene lost 5 bases and the J gene lost 7 bases, with 24 bases spanning the gap. The length of the CDR3 is 16 residues. The CDR3 DNA reads TGTGCCAGCAGCCAAAACCGACAGGCCGGGCATAGAGAGCAGTACTTC. This translates into CASSQNRQAGHREQYF.

V is TRBV5-6 and J is TRBJ2-1; D is possibly TRBD1 (7 bases). Germline V lookup: CDR1 SGHDT, CDR2 YYEEEE. V was shortened by 3 bases and J by 10 bases, with 11 bases between the two germline ends. The CDR3 runs 12 residues. DNA of the CDR3: TGTGCCAGCAGCTGGAGGGGGCAGGAGCAGTTCTTC. It encodes CASSWRGQEQFF.

The chain joins TRBV5-4 to TRBJ2-1; D is unclear. Trimming shortened V by 1 base and J by 6 bases, and 14 bases separated the two germline ends. This CDR3 region has 15 residues. Germline values: CDR1 SGHNT, CDR2 YYREEE (reference sequence). CDR3 DNA sequence: TGTGCCAGCAGCTTGTTGGTAGCAGAACTCAATGAGCAGTTCTTC. Protein sequence: CASSLLVAELNEQFF.

The chain recombines TRBV7-9 with TRBJ1-5, with D hard to call. The V gene lost 1 base and the J gene lost 5 bases, with 3 bases spanning the gap. Germline V gives CDR1 SEHNR, CDR2 FQNEAQ (reference sequence). The CDR3 is 12 residues long. Written as DNA, the CDR3 is TGTGCCAGCAGCTTAGGCTATCAGCCCCAGCATTTT. It translates to CASSLGYQPQHF.

The chain has TRBV5-1 and TRBJ2-3; perhaps TRBD1 as D (6 bases). Germline loops: CDR1 SGHRS, CDR2 YFSETQ. Trimming stripped 7 bases from V and 0 bases from J, with 15 bases between. CDR3 length: 15 residues. The chain's CDR3 is CASGKTGLSTDTQYF. CDR3 bases: TGCGCCAGCGGGAAGACAGGTCTTAGCACAGATACGCAGTATTTT.

Only one count was recorded for this clone. The chain uses TRBV19 and TRBJ2-1, with D possibly matching TRBD1 (5 bases). Germline loops: CDR1 LNHDA, CDR2 SQIVND (reference sequence). The CDR3 is 12 residues long. Deletions cut 5 bases from V and 8 bases from J, with 10 bases between. The CDR3, as DNA: TGTGCCAGTAGTCCAGGGATTCATGAGCAGTTCTTC. It yields the protein CASSPGIHEQFF.

Relative to its sample, this clone is medium-sized. The chain uses TRBV13 and TRBJ1-1, with 9 positions matching TRBD1. The CDR3 totals 15 residues. The junction had 5 bases not matched to a gene; V was cut back by 5 bases and J by 1 base. CDR1 PRHDT and CDR2 FYEKMQ come from the germline V gene (reference sequence). The CDR3 nucleotides read TGTGCCAGCAGCCCCGACAGGGGGGAGAACACTGAAGCTTTCTTT. This translates into CASSPDRGENTEAFF.

This clone has just a few counts. The rearrangement uses TRBV2 and TRBJ2-7; 7 bases are a match to TRBD1. The CDR3 extends over 14 amino acids. The V and J ends lost 10 bases and 2 bases, in that order; junction bases with no gene match: 11. CDR1 is SNHLY, CDR2 FYNNEI, per germline. This chain's CDR3 is CAIVPRDRTYEQYF. The CDR3 DNA follows: TGTGCCATCGTTCCCCGGGACAGAACCTACGAGCAGTACTTC.

V gene TRBV7-3 combines with J gene TRBJ2-3; 9 bases align to TRBD2. CDR3 length: 15 residues. V was clipped by 5 bases and J by 5 bases; unmatched bases: 8. Germline loops: CDR1 SGHTA, CDR2 FQGTGA. The CDR3 DNA reads TGTGCCAGCAGCGCCGCGGGGGGGCAGGGAGATACGCAGTATTTT. Protein: CASSAAGGQGDTQYF.

This clone was seen a few times. V is TRBV12-1 and J is TRBJ2-3; TRBD1, as called in the table, went unchecked against the DNA. TRBV12-1 constitutes a pseudogene. The CDR3 covers 14 residues. The DNA of the CDR3 is TGTGCCAGCAGCTTCGGACAGGGTAAAGATACGCAGTATTTT. Translation: CASSFGQGKDTQYF.

The CDR3 loop is CASSPWREETQYF. Here the CDR3 DNA reads TGTGCCAGTAGTCCTTGGAGGGAAGAGACCCAGTACTTC. The chain carries TRBV19 and TRBJ2-5; maybe TRBD2 (6 bases). Trimming stripped 5 bases from V and 3 bases from J, with 10 bases between. Germline V CDR1 and CDR2: LNHDA, SQIVND (reference sequence). The CDR3 loop spans 13 amino acids.

CDR3 protein: CASSWTGGTEAFF. DNA of the CDR3: TGCGCCAGCAGCTGGACAGGGGGCACTGAAGCTTTCTTT. The chain joins TRBV5-1 to TRBJ1-1, with 10 bases aligning to TRBD1. Losses at the gene ends were 3 bases for V and 4 bases for J; bases not matched to a gene: 0. Germline CDR1 reads SGHRS; CDR2 reads YFSETQ. The CDR3 length is 13 residues.

V gene TRBV2 combines with J gene TRBJ2-7; the match to TRBD1 covers 9 bases. CDR3 length: 13 amino acids. V gave up 8 bases and J gave up 6 bases; unmatched junction bases: 8. CDR1 is SNHLY, CDR2 FYNNEI, per germline. CDR3 DNA: TGTGCCAGCGAACAGGGGGCGCTAGCCGAGCAGTACTTC. Protein: CASEQGALAEQYF. Full variable domain (missing parts from reference TRBV2 and TRBJ2-7): EPEVTQTPSHQVTQMGQEVILRCVPISNHLYFYWYRQILGQKVEFLVSFYNNEISEKSEIFDDQFSVERPDGSNFTLKIRSTKLEDSAMYFCASEQGALAEQYFGPGTRLTVT.

This clone was seen more than once but under ten times. CDR3 region: CASSPRGGGETQYF. In DNA, the CDR3 is TGTGCCAGCAGCCCCAGGGGGGGAGGCGAGACCCAGTACTTC. The genes are TRBV7-9 and TRBJ2-5, with D perhaps matching TRBD1 or TRBD2 (7 bases each). Germline V gene data show CDR1 as SEHNR and CDR2 as FQNEAQ (reference sequence). This CDR3 contains 14 residues. Trimming cost V 5 bases and J 5 bases, with 15 bases left between them.